These T cell receptor beta chains were read from a single sample in a study of beta chain features in type 1 diabetes. The repertoire was sequenced with immunoSEQ multiplex PCR; TCRdb's copy has only in-frame clones and lacks some. Among more than 300,000 clones listed, 8% were seen once. Sequencing was carried out using central memory CD4+ T cells from blood. All receptors come from a woman aged 18-29 years in good health. CDR3s include the opening cysteine and the closing phenylalanine or tryptophan. A D gene is named only where the DNA matches it firmly. Size values are once, few and many counts, or a class for expanded clones, and some rows have none.

j_gene,v_gene,d_gene,abundance,CDR3nt,CDR3aa
TRBJ1-5,TRBV28,.,.,TGTGCCAGCAGTGACAGCCGGGGGACCCAGCATTTT,CASSDSRGTQHF
TRBJ2-5,TRBV2,.,many,TGTGCCAGCAGCCCTCAGGGGGGCCAGTACTTC,CASSPQGGQYF
TRBJ1-2,TRBV20-1,.,few,TGCAGTGCGTCAAAGACGTATGGCTACACCTTC,CSASKTYGYTF
TRBJ1-4,TRBV6-5,.,.,TGTGCCAGCAGTCACAGGCCTGATAATGAAAAACTGTTTTTT,CASSHRPDNEKLFF
TRBJ2-2,TRBV2,.,many,TGTGCCAGCCTTGTTGGTTCAGAGGGGGGTACCGGGGAGCTGTTTTTT,CASLVGSEGGTGELFF
TRBJ1-2,TRBV14,.,.,TGTGCCAGCAGCCAAGTCCAAGGCGGGTCGGGCTACACCTTC,CASSQVQGGSGYTF
TRBJ2-3,TRBV21-1,.,few,TGTGCCAGCAGCAAAGTCTTTAGGGAGTGGGATACGCAGTATTTT,CASSKVFREWDTQYF
TRBJ2-7,TRBV28,.,.,TGTGCCAGCAGCCATTACGAGCAGTACTTC,CASSHYEQYF
TRBJ2-5,TRBV28,.,few,TGTGCCAGCAGTTTCCATGGTATAGGGCAAGAGACCCAGTACTTC,CASSFHGIGQETQYF
TRBJ2-1,TRBV2,TRBD2,many,TGTGCCTCAAGAACGAGACTAGCGGGAGACAATGAGCAGTTCTTC,CASRTRLAGDNEQFF
TRBJ1-1,TRBV18,.,.,TGTGCCAGCTCACCAGGCATGGACACTGAAGCTTTCTTT,CASSPGMDTEAFF
TRBJ1-4,TRBV7-8,.,.,TGTGCCAGCAGCTTTACGGGGTATAATGAAAAACTGTTTTTT,CASSFTGYNEKLFF
TRBJ2-3,TRBV7-9,.,few,TGTGCCAGCAGCTTAGGGCGCGGGGAACTAGATACGCAGTATTTT,CASSLGRGELDTQYF
TRBJ2-1,TRBV15,TRBD1,few,TGTGCCACCAGCAGATTTACCGGGACAGGGGGCCGCTACAATGAGCAGTTCTTC,CATSRFTGTGGRYNEQFF
TRBJ2-2,TRBV9,.,few,TGTGCCAGCAGCCTGACAGCTCTGTTTTCCGGGGAGCTGTTTTTT,CASSLTALFSGELFF
TRBJ2-5,TRBV10-3,.,many,TGTGCCATCAGGGGGGCGCCGGACCAAGAGACCCAGTACTTC,CAIRGAPDQETQYF
TRBJ2-2,TRBV15,TRBD2,few,TGTGCCACCAGCAGAGATCTTGTAGCGGGAGGAACCGGGGAGCTGTTTTTT,CATSRDLVAGGTGELFF
TRBJ2-3,TRBV29-1,TRBD2,few,TGCAGCGTTGTAGGGACTAGTTCCGCAGATACGCAGTATTTT,CSVVGTSSADTQYF
TRBJ1-2,TRBV7-2,TRBD1,few,TGTGCCAGCAGCTTAGCCGAAGGGGGCCGAAAGAACTATGGCTACACCTTC,CASSLAEGGRKNYGYTF
TRBJ2-2,TRBV10-3,.,many,TGTGCCATCAGCCCTAAAGTGAACACCGGGGAGCTGTTTTTT,CAISPKVNTGELFF
TRBJ2-7,TRBV27,.,.,TGTGCCAGCAGTTTGAGGAGGGACGCACCCTACGAGCAGTACTTC,CASSLRRDAPYEQYF
TRBJ1-2,TRBV28,.,.,TGTGCCAGCAGTTCCCCCCCCGGGACCTCAGCTAACTATGGCTACACCTTC,CASSSPPGTSANYGYTF
TRBJ2-7,TRBV7-8,.,.,TGTGCCAGCAGCTTAGGTTCGGAGTACGAGCAGTACTTC,CASSLGSEYEQYF
TRBJ2-7,TRBV4-3,TRBD1,few,TGCGCCAGCAGCCACGAAGACAGGGGTACCTACGAGCAGTACTTC,CASSHEDRGTYEQYF
TRBJ2-7,TRBV7-8,TRBD2,.,TGTGCCAGCAGCTTTAGCGGGATCTTATACGAGCAGTACTTC,CASSFSGILYEQYF
TRBJ2-1,TRBV19,.,few,TGTGCCACTAGGGTAAATAGAAATGAGCAGTTCTTC,CATRVNRNEQFF
TRBJ2-1,TRBV5-4,.,many,TGTGCCAGCAGCTTGACTGGGGGATACTACAATGAGCAGTTCTTC,CASSLTGGYYNEQFF
TRBJ2-7,TRBV4-1,.,few,TGCGCCAGCAGCCAAGAGGAGGGCTACGAGCAGTACTTC,CASSQEEGYEQYF
TRBJ1-2,TRBV29-1,TRBD1,.,TGCAGCGTTGAAGACTCATACACCGGGACAGGCTATGGCTACACCTTC,CSVEDSYTGTGYGYTF
TRBJ2-1,TRBV27,TRBD1,few,TGTGCCAGCAGTTCCAGGACAGGAGAGCAGTTCTTC,CASSSRTGEQFF
TRBJ2-7,TRBV6-5,.,few,TGTGCCAGCAGCCTTTACCGGGAACGCTACGAGCAGTACTTC,CASSLYRERYEQYF
TRBJ2-1,TRBV29-1,.,.,TGCAGCGGGGCCTTGTGGGGCCGCAGGGGGGATGAGCAGTTCTTC,CSGALWGRRGDEQFF
TRBJ2-7,TRBV29-1,.,.,TGCAGCGTAGATCCTGGGGCGGGGTACGAGCAGTACTTC,CSVDPGAGYEQYF
TRBJ2-7,TRBV4-2,TRBD2,.,TGTGCCAGCAGCCAAGACCCCGGGGGGATCTCCTACGAGCAGTACTTC,CASSQDPGGISYEQYF
TRBJ2-1,TRBV6-6,TRBD2,.,TGTGCCAGCAGTCCGATAGCGGGAGGGCCGCAGTTCTTC,CASSPIAGGPQFF
TRBJ2-3,TRBV4-1,.,few,TGCGCCAGCAGCCAAGAAAGGGTGGATACGCAGTATTTT,CASSQERVDTQYF
TRBJ2-7,TRBV6-5,TRBD2,few,TGTGCCAGCAGCACGGGGGGAGAGCAGTACTTC,CASSTGGEQYF
TRBJ2-1,TRBV19,.,many,TGTGCCAGTACTAAGGACCGGGGCTACAATGAGCAGTTCTTC,CASTKDRGYNEQFF
TRBJ2-1,TRBV25-1,.,few,TGTGCCAGCAGTACAGTTGGGACACACTACAATGAGCAGTTCTTC,CASSTVGTHYNEQFF
TRBJ2-2,TRBV7-2,.,many,TGTGCCAGCAGCTTTCGAGGGGGCACCGGGGAGCTGTTTTTT,CASSFRGGTGELFF
TRBJ1-2,TRBV4-2,TRBD1,.,TGTGCCAGCAGCCAAGATCAGGGGGCAACCAACTATGGCTACACCTTC,CASSQDQGATNYGYTF
TRBJ2-5,TRBV5-1,.,few,TGCGCCAGCAGGCCGGGTAGCGGAGAGACCCAGTACTTC,CASRPGSGETQYF
TRBJ2-7,TRBV7-9,.,few,TGTGCCAGCAGCGGCCAACCCCCTTTCTACGAGCAGTACTTC,CASSGQPPFYEQYF
TRBJ1-5,TRBV6-6,.,few,TGTGCCAGCAGTTACCCGTCCCAGCCCTTGTCCCAGCATTTT,CASSYPSQPLSQHF
TRBJ1-1,TRBV7-9,.,few,TGTGCCAGCAGCTTAGGTGCCAGGGGCGCTTTCTTT,CASSLGARGAFF
TRBJ2-7,TRBV7-2,.,.,TGTGCCAGCAGCTTTAGTTCGTTCCGCCGCTACGAGCAGTACTTC,CASSFSSFRRYEQYF
TRBJ1-4,TRBV5-6,.,few,TGTGCCAGCAGCTTGGAGCGGAATGAAAAACTGTTTTTT,CASSLERNEKLFF
TRBJ1-5,TRBV7-9,.,medium-sized,TGTGCCAGCAGTTCCCAGGGAGATCAGCCCCAGCATTTT,CASSSQGDQPQHF
TRBJ1-6,TRBV21-1,.,.,TGTGCCAGCAGCAAAAAGAGGCCGGGACAGGGATGCGGCGTTTATAATTCACCCCTCCACTTT,CASSKKRPGQGCGVYNSPLHF
TRBJ1-5,TRBV4-2,.,.,TGTGCCAGCAGCCCCTTCGCTACAGATTATAGCAATCAGCCCCAGCATTTT,CASSPFATDYSNQPQHF
TRBJ2-5,TRBV5-6,.,.,TGTGCCAGCAGCCCTATGGACGGTATTCAAGAGACCCAGTACTTC,CASSPMDGIQETQYF